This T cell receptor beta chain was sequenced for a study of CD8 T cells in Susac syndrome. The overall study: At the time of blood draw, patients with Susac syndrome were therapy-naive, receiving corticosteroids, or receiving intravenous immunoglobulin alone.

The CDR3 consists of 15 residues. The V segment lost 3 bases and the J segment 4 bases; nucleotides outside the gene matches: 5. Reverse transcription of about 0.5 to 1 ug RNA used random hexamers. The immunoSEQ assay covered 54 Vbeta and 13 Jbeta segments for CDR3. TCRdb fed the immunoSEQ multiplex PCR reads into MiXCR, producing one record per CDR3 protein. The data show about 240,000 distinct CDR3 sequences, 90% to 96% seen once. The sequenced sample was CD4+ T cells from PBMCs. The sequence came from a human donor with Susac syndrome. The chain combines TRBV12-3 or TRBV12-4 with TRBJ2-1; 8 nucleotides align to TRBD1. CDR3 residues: CASSFGQGIYNEQFF. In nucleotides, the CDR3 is TGTGCCAGCAGTTTTGGACAGGGTATATACAATGAGCAGTTCTTC.